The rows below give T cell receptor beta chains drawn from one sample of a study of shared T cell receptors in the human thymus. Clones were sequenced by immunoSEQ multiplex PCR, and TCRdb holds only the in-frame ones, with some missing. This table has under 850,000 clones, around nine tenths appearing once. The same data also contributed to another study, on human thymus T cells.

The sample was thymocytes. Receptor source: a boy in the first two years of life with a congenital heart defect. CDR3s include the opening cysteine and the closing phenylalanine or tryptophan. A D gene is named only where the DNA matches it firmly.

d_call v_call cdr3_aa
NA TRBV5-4 CASSLSEGYNEQFF
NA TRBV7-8 CASSLIQGVHEQYF
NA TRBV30 CSSGVTDTQYF
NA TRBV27 CASSWEGHRFYEQYF
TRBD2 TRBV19 CASSLRLAGETGQETQYF
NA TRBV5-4 CASSLVVSGPTDTQYF
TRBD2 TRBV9 CASSVAAGAASYNEQFF
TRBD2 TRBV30 CAWSVRWGSGREDNEQFF
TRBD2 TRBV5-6 CASSLAQGLAGVSEYF
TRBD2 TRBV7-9 CASSPAGGSHEQYF
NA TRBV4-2 CASSQDGLRGDEQFF
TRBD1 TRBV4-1 CASSQSSRTGSYEQYF
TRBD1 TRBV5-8 CASSSPGQGGWASYEQYF
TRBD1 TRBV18 CASSRTGGNEQFF
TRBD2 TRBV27 CASSFLPLAGFTGELFF
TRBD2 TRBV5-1 CASSSLTSGTLGKQYF
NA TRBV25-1 CASSESGGRGGLDNEQFF
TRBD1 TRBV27 CASNEGAVTDTQYF
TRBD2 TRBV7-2 CASSGGLREDEQFF